This TCR beta chain appears in the sequencing data of a study of Graves' ophthalmopathy and Graves' hyperthyroidism. Germline V gene lookup returns CDR1 LNHDA and CDR2 SQIVND (reference sequence). V lost 2 bases, J lost 4 bases, and 11 bases lay in between. This CDR3 is 14 amino acids long. RNA transcripts served as template for amplifying TCR beta CDR3 sequences. First-round RT-PCR with HTBI primers preceded a second-round multiplex PCR. MiXCR was run by TCRdb on the multiplex PCR reads, yielding one entry per CDR3 protein. The data contain more than 300,000 distinct CDR3 sequences, 15% of them singletons.

The chain combines TRBV19 with TRBJ1-1, with D possibly being TRBD1 (6 bases). The clonotype comes from a woman aged 18-29 years with stable Graves' hyperthyroidism. Sequencing input: peripheral blood. The CDR3 region is CASSIRGRGTEAFF. CDR3 DNA: TGTGCCAGTAGTATAAGGGGGAGGGGCACTGAAGCTTTCTTT.